This T cell receptor (beta chain) was identified during a study of shared clonotypes between healthy human individuals. Profiled with immunoSEQ multiplex PCR; TCRdb holds only in-frame clones, not every one. Among approximately 92,000 clones listed, 68% were seen once. This CDR3 comprises 13 residues. V lost 7 bases, J lost 2 bases, and 10 bases lay in between. The germline V gene encodes CDR1 SEHNR and CDR2 FQNEAQ (reference sequence). The source material was memory CD8+ T cells sorted from blood. Subset in this sample: CD45RO+ cells pooled with CCR7-negative TemRA cells. The chain is built from TRBV7-9 and TRBJ2-3; D might be TRBD1 (5 bases). The sequence was collected from a man aged 25 to 45 in good health. Written as DNA, the CDR3 is TGTGCCAGCACCCAAGGGGCCACAGATACGCAGTATTTT. Amino acids: CASTQGATDTQYF.